These T cell receptor beta chains were read from a single sample in a study of T cells after yellow fever vaccination. TCRdb redid the calling of the 5' RACE reads with MiXCR, one entry per CDR3 protein. The table has some 350,000 distinct CDR3 sequences, roughly 4% seen once. The sample here was PBMCs, taken 5 days after the yellow fever booster vaccination. The receptors derive from a young man who received the YFV17D yellow fever vaccine. The CDR3 runs from the conserved cysteine through the conserved F or W. Each record gives: D gene, V gene, J gene, clone size, CDR3 DNA, CDR3 protein. The D gene is left open where the match is weak. Only some rows state a clone size, as once, few, many or a class for expanded clones.

.	TRBV5-6	TRBJ1-2	.	TGTGCCAGCTCCCCCCGGCCGGACGATGGCTACACCTTC	CASSPRPDDGYTF
.	TRBV2	TRBJ1-5	.	TGTGCCAGCAGTGCGAGGAACCACAATCAGCCCCAGCATTTT	CASSARNHNQPQHF
TRBD2	TRBV2	TRBJ2-1	few	TGTGCCAGCAGCCCTCGGGGGGACTACGTCAATGAGCAGTTCTTC	CASSPRGDYVNEQFF
.	TRBV4-1	TRBJ2-7	.	TGCGCCAGCAGCCAAGATAGGGGATACTACGAGCAGTACTTC	CASSQDRGYYEQYF
TRBD2	TRBV5-1	TRBJ2-1	.	TGCGCCAGCAGCACTGGACTAGCGGGGGGTGGTGAGCAGTTCTTC	CASSTGLAGGGEQFF
TRBD1	TRBV5-1	TRBJ2-2	.	TGCGCCAGCAGCTTGGATGGGACAGGGGGCACCGGGGAGCTGTTTTTT	CASSLDGTGGTGELFF
.	TRBV10-2	TRBJ1-6	many	TGCGCCAGCAAGATGACGGATAGGAATTCACCCCTCCACTTT	CASKMTDRNSPLHF
.	TRBV18	TRBJ1-5	few	TGTGCCAGCGCGGAGGAGACTGGGCAGCCCCAGCATTTT	CASAEETGQPQHF
.	TRBV5-1	TRBJ1-1	many	TGCGCCAGCAGCCCGGGGGGGGTTACTGAAGCTTTCTTT	CASSPGGVTEAFF
.	TRBV20-1	TRBJ2-5	.	TGCAGTGCTAGAGGGATCCCGGCAGATTCCCAGTACTTC	CSARGIPADSQYF
.	TRBV4-3	TRBJ2-3	.	TGCGCCAGCGGAGGTGGCAGTTACACAGATACGCAGTATTTT	CASGGGSYTDTQYF
TRBD2	TRBV7-9	TRBJ2-3	.	TGTGCCAGCAGCGCGCCCCAGCGGGGGGGTAGCACAGATACGCAGTATTTT	CASSAPQRGGSTDTQYF
.	TRBV5-1	TRBJ2-3	many	TGCGCCAGCAGCTCCGGGGGCCGAGCTGTCGATACGCAGTATTTT	CASSSGGRAVDTQYF
TRBD1	TRBV9	TRBJ1-1	.	TGTGCCAGCAGCGTCACGACAGGGAAAGCTTTCTTT	CASSVTTGKAFF
.	TRBV12-3/TRBV12-4	TRBJ1-5	.	TGTGCCAGCAGCAATCCTAATCAGCCCCAGCATTTT	CASSNPNQPQHF
TRBD1	TRBV5-1	TRBJ1-4	few	TGCGCCAGCAGCTTGGAGGGACAGGGGAATGAAAAACTGTTTTTT	CASSLEGQGNEKLFF
TRBD2	TRBV7-2	TRBJ2-3	.	TGTGCCAGCGGGGGACTAGCGGGCCTCACAGATACGCAGTATTTT	CASGGLAGLTDTQYF
.	TRBV6-5	TRBJ1-5	few	TGTGCCAGCAGTTCAGCAGGGTCGGGCAATCAGCCCCAGCATTTT	CASSSAGSGNQPQHF
.	TRBV14	TRBJ1-6	many	TGTGCCAGCAGCCAACGAGACACCCTTAATTCACCCCTCCACTTT	CASSQRDTLNSPLHF
.	TRBV5-5	TRBJ2-4	many	TGTGCCAGCAGCTTAGTGGCAGGGGCGGGCAAAAACATTCAGTACTTC	CASSLVAGAGKNIQYF
.	TRBV20-1	TRBJ2-2	few	TGCAGTGCTAGACCAGGACCCCCCGAGGGCACCGGGGAGCTGTTTTTT	CSARPGPPEGTGELFF
.	TRBV12-3/TRBV12-4	TRBJ1-1	many	TGTGCCAGCAGCACTACCCAGGGGAACACTGAAGCTTTCTTT	CASSTTQGNTEAFF
.	TRBV5-1	TRBJ2-2	.	TGCGCCAGCAGCTTGGTGGGCCTCACCGGGGAGCTGTTTTTT	CASSLVGLTGELFF
.	TRBV18	TRBJ1-4	many	TGTGCCAGCTCACCAAGGGCACCTAATGAAAAACTGTTTTTT	CASSPRAPNEKLFF
TRBD2	TRBV12-3/TRBV12-4	TRBJ2-1	.	TGTGCCAGCAGTCTTTCGTTAGGTAGCGGGGGCCCCACGGTCTTC	CASSLSLGSGGPTVF
TRBD2	TRBV6-5	TRBJ2-5	.	TGTGCCAGCAGTTACGACGGGGGGGGGGAGACCCAGTACTTC	CASSYDGGGETQYF
.	TRBV12-3/TRBV12-4	TRBJ1-1	many	TGTGCCAGCAGACAGGGTATCACTGAAGCTTTCTTT	CASRQGITEAFF
TRBD2	TRBV4-3	TRBJ2-3	.	TGCGCCAGCAGCCACAAACTAGCGGGGGACACAGATACGCAGTATTTT	CASSHKLAGDTDTQYF
TRBD1	TRBV18	TRBJ1-2	.	TGTGCCAGCTCACCTCAGGGGGCTAAGGTTGGCTACACCTTC	CASSPQGAKVGYTF
.	TRBV20-1	TRBJ1-5	few	TGCAGTGCTAGGGGGGAGAGGGGCAATCAGCCCCAGCATTTT	CSARGERGNQPQHF
.	TRBV11-1	TRBJ2-1	.	TGTGCCAGCAGCTTAGAGGACAGTCGTACGGACAATGAGCAGTTCTTC	CASSLEDSRTDNEQFF
.	TRBV5-6	TRBJ2-3	few	TGTGCCAGCACCCAGTACTGGGGGCGTGGGGATACGCAGTATTTT	CASTQYWGRGDTQYF
TRBD2	TRBV9	TRBJ2-5	.	TGTGCCAGCAGCCCCCGGGGGGATAGCGGGTTCCAAGAGACCCAGTACTTC	CASSPRGDSGFQETQYF
TRBD2	TRBV6-2/TRBV6-3	TRBJ2-5	many	TGTGCCAGCAGGCGGGGGGGCTTTGAGACCCAGTACTTC	CASRRGGFETQYF
.	TRBV6-5	TRBJ2-2	many	TGTGCCAGCAGTTACTCCCGGGCCGACGGGGAGCTGTTTTTT	CASSYSRADGELFF
TRBD2	TRBV5-1	TRBJ2-5	.	TGCGCCAGCAGCCCCGGGACTACGCTGCGGGAGACCCAGTACTTC	CASSPGTTLRETQYF
TRBD1	TRBV12-3/TRBV12-4	TRBJ1-2	many	TGTGCCAGCAGTTCGACAGGGGAGCCTGGCTACACCTTC	CASSSTGEPGYTF
TRBD1	TRBV20-1	TRBJ1-4	.	TGCAGTGCTAGTTTCGGACAGGGTAATGAAAAACTGTTTTTT	CSASFGQGNEKLFF
TRBD1	TRBV5-1	TRBJ2-7	many	TGCGCCAGCAGCCGAACCGGGACAGGGCTCTACGAGCAGTACTTC	CASSRTGTGLYEQYF
.	TRBV15	TRBJ1-3	many	TGTGCCACCAGCAGAGATGGTAGGGGAAACACCATATATTTT	CATSRDGRGNTIYF
.	TRBV7-9	TRBJ1-2	.	TGTGCCAGCAGCTTAGATCGGTTACAGGGAGCCAGCTTC	CASSLDRLQGASF